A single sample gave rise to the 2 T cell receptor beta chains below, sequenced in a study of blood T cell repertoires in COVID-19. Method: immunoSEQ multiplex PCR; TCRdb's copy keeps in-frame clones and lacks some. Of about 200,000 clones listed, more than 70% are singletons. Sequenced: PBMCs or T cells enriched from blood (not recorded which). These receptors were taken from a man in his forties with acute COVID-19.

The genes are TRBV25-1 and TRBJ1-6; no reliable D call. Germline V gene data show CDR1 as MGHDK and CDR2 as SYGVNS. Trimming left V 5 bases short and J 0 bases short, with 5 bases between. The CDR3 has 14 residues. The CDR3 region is CASSPSSYNSPLHF. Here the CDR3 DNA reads TGTGCCAGCAGTCCATCCTCCTATAATTCACCCCTCCACTTT.

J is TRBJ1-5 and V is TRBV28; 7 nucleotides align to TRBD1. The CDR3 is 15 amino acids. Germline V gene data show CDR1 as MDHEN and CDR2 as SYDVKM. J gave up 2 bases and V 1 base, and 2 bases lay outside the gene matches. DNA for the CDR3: TGTGCCAGCAGTTTATTGGGGACAGGCAATCAGCCCCAGCATTTT. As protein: CASSLLGTGNQPQHF.